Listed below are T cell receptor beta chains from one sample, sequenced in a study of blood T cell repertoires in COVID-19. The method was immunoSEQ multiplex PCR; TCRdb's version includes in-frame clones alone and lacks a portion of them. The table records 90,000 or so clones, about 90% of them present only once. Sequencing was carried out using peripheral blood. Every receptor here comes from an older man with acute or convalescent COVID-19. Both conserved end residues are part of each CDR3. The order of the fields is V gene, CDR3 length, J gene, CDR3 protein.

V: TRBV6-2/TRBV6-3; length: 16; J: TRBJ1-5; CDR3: CASSPGQRASNQPQHF
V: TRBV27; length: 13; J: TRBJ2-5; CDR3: CASSLSGGETQYF
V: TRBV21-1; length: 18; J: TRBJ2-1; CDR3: CASSIKVGLAGEYNEQFF
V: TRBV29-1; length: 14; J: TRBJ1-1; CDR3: CSVVTGGQGTEAFF
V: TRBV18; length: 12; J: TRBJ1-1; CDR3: CASSPQGNEAFF
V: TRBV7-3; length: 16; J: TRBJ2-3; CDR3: CASSQLEANSTDTQYF
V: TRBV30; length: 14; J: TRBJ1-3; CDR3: CAWRQSSSGNTIYF
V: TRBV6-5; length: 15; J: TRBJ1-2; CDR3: CASSRIGGRDYGYTF
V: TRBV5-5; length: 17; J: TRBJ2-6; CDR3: CASSDDRGRTGANVLTF
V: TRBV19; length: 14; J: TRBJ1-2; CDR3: CASSPRQGRDGYTF
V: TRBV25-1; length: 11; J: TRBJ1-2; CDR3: CASSLMGGYTF
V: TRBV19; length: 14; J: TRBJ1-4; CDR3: CASSRGNQEEKLFF
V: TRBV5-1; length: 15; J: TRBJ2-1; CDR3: CASSYGSNAGNEQFF
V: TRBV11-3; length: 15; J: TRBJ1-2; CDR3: CASSPPDRGRGGYTF
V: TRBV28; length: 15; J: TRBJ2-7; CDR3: CASSPRGLAGGEQYF
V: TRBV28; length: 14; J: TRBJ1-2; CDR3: CASSSRWGLYGYTF
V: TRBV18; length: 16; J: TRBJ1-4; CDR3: CASSPSGGGVNEKLFF
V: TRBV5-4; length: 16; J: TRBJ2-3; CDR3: CASSLKREVSTDTQYF
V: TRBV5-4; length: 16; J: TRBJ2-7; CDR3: CASSWGLAGYSYEQYF
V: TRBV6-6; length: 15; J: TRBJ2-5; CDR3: CASSYQRGVQETQYF
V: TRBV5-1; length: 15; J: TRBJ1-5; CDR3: CASSFSGEPGQPQHF
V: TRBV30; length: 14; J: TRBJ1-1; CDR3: CAWSIGTGWTEAFF
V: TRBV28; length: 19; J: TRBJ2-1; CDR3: CASSLDPTGLNPNSNEQFF
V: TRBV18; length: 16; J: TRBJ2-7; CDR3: CASSPASGGSSYEQYF
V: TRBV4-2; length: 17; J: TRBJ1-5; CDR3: CASSQVQGAQGNQPQHF
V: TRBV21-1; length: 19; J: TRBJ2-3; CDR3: CASSKGDRSLGYGTDTQYF
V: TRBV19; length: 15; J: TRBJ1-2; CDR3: CASSSGTGGRHGYTF
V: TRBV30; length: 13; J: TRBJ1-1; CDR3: CAWSVLGLSEAFF
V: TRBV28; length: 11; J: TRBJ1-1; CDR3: CASLKLTTAFF
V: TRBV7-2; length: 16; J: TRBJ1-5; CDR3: CASSLALDRFNQPQHF
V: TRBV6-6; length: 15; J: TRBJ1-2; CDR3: CASSYPQGVVLGYTF
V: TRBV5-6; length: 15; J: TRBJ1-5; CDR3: CASSLYRGSNQPQHF
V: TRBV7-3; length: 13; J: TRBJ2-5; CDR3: CASSLNRQETQYF
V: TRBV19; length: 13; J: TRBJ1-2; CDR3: CASSIDRERGYTF
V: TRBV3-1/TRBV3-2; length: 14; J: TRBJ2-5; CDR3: CASSQVQGAETQYF
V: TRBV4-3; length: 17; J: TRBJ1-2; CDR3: CASSQDAIRGEAYGYTF
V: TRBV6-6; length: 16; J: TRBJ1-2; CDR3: CASSYSPGQGSHGYTF
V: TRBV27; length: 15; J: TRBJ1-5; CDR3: CASSLGGAFGQPQHF
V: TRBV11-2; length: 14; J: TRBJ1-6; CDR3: CASSLGRSNSPLHF
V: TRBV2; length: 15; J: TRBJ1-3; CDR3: CASSASRGQGNTIYF
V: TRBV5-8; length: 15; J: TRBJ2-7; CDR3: CASSFSGLVSYEQYF
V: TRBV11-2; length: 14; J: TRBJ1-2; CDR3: CASSLVQGIDGYTF
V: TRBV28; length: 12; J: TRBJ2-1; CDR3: CASGIPGDEQFF
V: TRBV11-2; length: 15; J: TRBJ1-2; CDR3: CASSLAGTGFYGYTF
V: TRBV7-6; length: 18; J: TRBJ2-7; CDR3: CASSSTSGRFGGVYEQYF
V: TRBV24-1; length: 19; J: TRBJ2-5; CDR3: CATSDPSVASGRRGETQYF
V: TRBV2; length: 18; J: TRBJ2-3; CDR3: CASSGGATGLARPDTQYF
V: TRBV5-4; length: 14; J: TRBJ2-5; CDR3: CASSVGTQQETQYF
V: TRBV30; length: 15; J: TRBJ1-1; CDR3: CAWSVGFNPNTEAFF
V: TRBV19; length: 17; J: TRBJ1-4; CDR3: CASSPRTGGRGGEKLFF
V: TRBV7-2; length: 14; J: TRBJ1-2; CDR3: CASSSSGTAYGYTF
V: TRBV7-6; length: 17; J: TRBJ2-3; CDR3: CASSLAAGTGSRDTQYF
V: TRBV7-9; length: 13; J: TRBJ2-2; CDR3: CASRPTGAGELFF
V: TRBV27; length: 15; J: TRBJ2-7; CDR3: CASRPGLAGAYEQYF
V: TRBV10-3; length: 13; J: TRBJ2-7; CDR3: CAISASGAYEQYF
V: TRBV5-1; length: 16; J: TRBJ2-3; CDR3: CASSSGLAGVADTQYF